Below are 25 T cell receptor beta chains sequenced from a single sample in a study of identical twins listed by TCRdb under 2016. Library preparation employed 5' RACE. Sequencing instrument: Illumina HiSeq 2000. The public reads were quality trimmed at Q25 with fastp and then assembled into clones with MiXCR by TCRdb, keeping productive beta chains. All rows with the same CDR3 protein become a single entry with the most common DNA and genes. The sample has over 250,000 distinct CDR3 sequences on record, 8% to 9.5% of them singletons. Roughly 6.4% of the sample goes to the ten largest clones. The same data also went into a second study, on yellow fever vaccine responses in identical twins.

Sequenced material: CD8+ T cells sorted from blood. These receptor sequences come from a woman between 18 and 29 years old in good health.

This clonotype was seen only a few times. The chain couples TRBV14 to TRBJ1-4; no reliable D call. Germline V gene data show CDR1 as SGHDN and CDR2 as FVKESK. This CDR3 contains 14 residues. The germline V and J ends were trimmed by 1 base and 11 bases, with 14 bases remaining between them. In nucleotides, the CDR3 is TGTGCCAGCAGCCAAGCCCCGAACGGATGGAAACTGTTTTTT. Translated: CASSQAPNGWKLFF.

This clonotype appeared many times. The chain couples TRBV10-3 to TRBJ2-2; the D is unclear. CDR3 length: 12 amino acids. Germline V gene sequence: CDR1 ENHRY, CDR2 SYGVKD. V lost 7 bases to trimming and J lost 5 bases, with 8 bases between them. CDR3 amino acids: CAIKEGTGELFF. CDR3 nucleotide sequence: TGTGCCATCAAAGAAGGGACCGGGGAGCTGTTTTTT.

This clonotype has only a few counts. The chain uses TRBV5-1 and TRBJ2-7; tentatively, D is TRBD1 (6 bases). The CDR3 sequence is 13 residues long. Trimming left V 4 bases short and J 1 base short, with 9 bases between. Germline-derived CDR1 and CDR2 are SGHRS and YFSETQ. The CDR3 DNA sequence: TGCGCCAGCAGCGAGGACAGATCCTACGAGCAGTACTTC. Amino acids: CASSEDRSYEQYF.

This rearrangement joins TRBV5-1 to TRBJ2-1; D might be TRBD2 (6 bases). CDR3 length: 16 residues. CDR1 is SGHRS and CDR2 is YFSETQ in the germline V gene. V lost 7 bases and J 5 bases, leaving 22 bases between the germline ends. CDR3 protein: CASVPEEGLRDNEQFF. In DNA, the CDR3 is TGCGCCAGCGTCCCTGAGGAGGGGCTGCGGGACAATGAGCAGTTCTTC.

There are a few counts of this clonotype. V usage is TRBV11-2 and J usage is TRBJ2-7; 7 bases are shared with TRBD1. The V segment lost 0 bases and the J segment 2 bases; nucleotides outside the gene matches: 7. This CDR3 spans 16 amino acids. CDR1 is SGHAT and CDR2 is FQNNGV in the germline V gene. In nucleotides, the CDR3 is TGTGCCAGCAGCTTAGATCCCGGGACAGAAGCCTACGAGCAGTACTTC. The encoded protein is CASSLDPGTEAYEQYF.

This clonotype was seen more than once but under ten times. V usage is TRBV12-5 and J usage is TRBJ1-2; unclear D gene. This CDR3 contains 13 residues. The germline gives CDR1 LGHNT, CDR2 FRNRAP. V was cut by 4 bases and J by 0 bases, with 6 bases left in between. The CDR3 protein is CASGSPTNYGYTF. The CDR3 DNA is TGTGCTAGTGGTTCCCCCACTAACTATGGCTACACCTTC.

This clonotype was found a few times. The chain joins TRBV7-9 to TRBJ2-5; D is ambiguous. CDR1 and CDR2 from the germline V gene are SEHNR and FQNEAQ (reference sequence). This CDR3 comprises 13 residues. With 0 bases removed from V and 2 bases from J, the gap between germline ends came to 4 bases. The CDR3 here is CASSLAPQETQYF. As DNA, the CDR3 is TGTGCCAGCAGCTTAGCACCTCAAGAGACCCAGTACTTC.

This chain joins TRBV6-2 or TRBV6-3 and TRBJ1-2; no reliable D call. Trimming removed 6 bases from V and 5 bases from J, with 19 bases in between. The CDR3 is 15 amino acids. Per the germline V gene, CDR1 is MNHEY and CDR2 is SVGEGT. The CDR3 nucleotides read TGTGCCAGCAGCTACACAACCGGCTCTCCTTATGGCTACACCTTC. Its translation is CASSYTTGSPYGYTF.

The V and J genes are TRBV20-1 and TRBJ2-7, with D possibly TRBD1 on 6 matching bases. CDR1 DFQATT and CDR2 SNEGSKA come from the germline V gene (reference sequence). CDR3 length: 15 amino acids. V was pared by 0 bases and J by 0 bases, with 12 bases between. The CDR3: CSARDWTVYSYEQYF. CDR3 nucleotides: TGCAGTGCTAGAGATTGGACAGTTTACTCCTACGAGCAGTACTTC.

This clonotype has just a few counts. In DNA, the CDR3 is TGTGCCAGCAGTTTAATGGGAATCTACGAGCAGTACTTC. Translating gives CASSLMGIYEQYF. J is TRBJ2-7 and V is TRBV28; D is uncertain. The V end was cut by 2 bases, the J end by 3 bases, with 8 bases between. The CDR3 runs 13 residues. Per germline, CDR1 MDHEN and CDR2 SYDVKM.

At least ten counts were recorded for this clonotype. The CDR3 sequence is CSGRSNNEQFF. The CDR3 DNA sequence: TGCAGCGGCAGGTCTAACAATGAGCAGTTCTTC. This chain joins TRBV29-1 and TRBJ2-1, with no clear D. The CDR3 runs 11 residues. Trimming took off 7 bases at V and 5 bases at J, with 9 bases between the two ends. Per germline, CDR1 SQVTM and CDR2 ANQGSEA.

This clonotype was detected many times. This chain joins TRBV20-1 and TRBJ2-5; 10 positions agree with TRBD2. V lost 0 bases, J lost 1 base, and 5 bases stayed unmatched. CDR1 and CDR2 (germline): DFQATT, SNEGSKA (reference sequence). CDR3 size: 16 residues. CDR3 in amino acids: CSARDLAGAPQETQYF. The CDR3, as DNA: TGCAGTGCTAGAGATCTAGCGGGAGCCCCCCAAGAGACCCAGTACTTC.

This clonotype has at least ten counts. The chain uses TRBV4-3 and TRBJ2-7; the match to TRBD1 covers 7 bases. The CDR3 is made up of 13 amino acids. Trimming cost V 2 bases and J 8 bases; bases outside gene matches: 6. Germline V gene sequence: CDR1 LGHNA, CDR2 YSLEER. CDR3 sequence: CASSQTQGGQQYF. The DNA of the CDR3 is TGCGCCAGCAGCCAAACGCAAGGGGGCCAGCAGTACTTC.

This clonotype was seen a handful of times. The rearrangement uses TRBV5-1 and TRBJ2-5; no reliable D call. Germline V gives CDR1 SGHRS, CDR2 YFSETQ. V lost 0 bases and J 1 base, leaving 13 bases between the germline ends. There are 16 residues in the CDR3. As DNA, the CDR3 is TGCGCCAGCAGCTTGGTGCCAGCGCACACCCAAGAGACCCAGTACTTC. Its translation: CASSLVPAHTQETQYF.

This clonotype was counted between two and nine times. V is TRBV4-2 and J is TRBJ2-7, with D possibly matching TRBD2 (7 bases). Germline CDR1 reads LGHNA; CDR2 reads YNFKEQ. The CDR3 has 19 residues. With 1 base removed from V and 1 base from J, the gap between germline ends came to 23 bases. The CDR3 region is CASSQGGGGHGEISYEQYF. CDR3 DNA: TGTGCCAGCAGCCAAGGTGGGGGGGGCCACGGGGAAATTTCCTACGAGCAGTACTTC.

This clonotype came up a few times. This is likely a read error, given that the CDR3 carries no conserved phenylalanine or tryptophan at its end. The chain couples TRBV6-1 to TRBJ2-1; the D gene is possibly TRBD2 (5 bases). Deletions cut 8 bases from V and 0 bases from J, with 14 bases between. Germline CDR1 and CDR2: MNHNS and SASEGT. The CDR3 is 15 amino acids. Here the CDR3 DNA reads TGTGCCAGCGGGTCGGGGATCGGCTCCTACAATGAGCAGTTCCTC. It encodes CASGSGIGSYNEQFL.

V usage is TRBV7-9 and J usage is TRBJ2-7, with 9 bases aligning to TRBD2. Unmatched junction bases numbered 7, after V lost 5 bases and J lost 5 bases. From germline, CDR1 is SEHNR and CDR2 FQNEAQ (reference sequence). The CDR3 extends over 14 amino acids. Written as DNA, the CDR3 is TGTGCCAGCAGCCCCCCGGCGGGAGGGAACGAGCAGTACTTC. Translated: CASSPPAGGNEQYF.

This clonotype was recorded at least ten times. The V gene is TRBV12-3 or TRBV12-4, the J gene TRBJ1-2; D is uncertain. The V end lost 4 bases, the J end lost 5 bases, and 11 bases lay between the germline ends. The CDR3 sequence is 13 residues long. The CDR3 loop is CASSSPGTYGYTF. The CDR3 DNA is TGTGCCAGCAGTTCCCCGGGAACATATGGCTACACCTTC.

This clonotype showed up many times. The chain joins TRBV7-2 to TRBJ2-1; no clear D gene. The CDR3 is 11 residues long. The V gene's germline CDR1 is SGHTA and CDR2 FQGNSA. V lost 3 bases to trimming and J lost 13 bases, with 10 bases between them. As DNA, the CDR3 is TGTGCCAGCAGCTTCGGATTCGCTCAGTTCTTC. Translated, it gives CASSFGFAQFF. The full variable domain, its missing parts supplied by reference TRBV7-2 and TRBJ2-1, is GAGVSQSPSNKVTEKGKDVELRCDPISGHTALYWYRQSLGQGLEFLIYFQGNSAPDKSGLPSDRFSAERTGGSVSTLTIQRTQQEDSAVYLCASSFGFAQFFGPGTRLTVL.

This clonotype was recorded at least ten times. The chain couples TRBV15 to TRBJ2-7; D may correspond to TRBD1 or TRBD2 (5 bases each). The CDR3 loop spans 17 amino acids. Trimming pared 2 bases from V and 5 bases from J, leaving 22 bases between. CDR1 LNHNV and CDR2 YYDKDF come from the germline V gene (reference sequence). Here the CDR3 DNA reads TGTGCCACCAGCAGACTTCCCGGCCCCTCGGGGCGAGACGAGCAGTACTTC. This encodes CATSRLPGPSGRDEQYF. The complete variable domain, with remaining parts taken from reference TRBV15 and TRBJ2-7, reads DAMVIQNPRYQVTQFGKPVTLSCSQTLNHNVMYWYQQKSSQAPKLLFHYYDKDFNNEADTPDNFQSRRPNTSFCFLDIRSPGLGDTAMYLCATSRLPGPSGRDEQYFGPGTRLTVT.

The chain employs TRBV28 and TRBJ2-2, with 12 bases identical to TRBD2. CDR3 length: 16 amino acids. CDR1 is MDHEN and CDR2 is SYDVKM in the germline V gene. The junction had 3 bases not matched to a gene; V was cut back by 1 base and J by 6 bases. The DNA of the CDR3 is TGTGCCAGCAGTTTATCCCTAGCGGGAGGGCCCGGGGAGCTGTTTTTT. Translated, it gives CASSLSLAGGPGELFF.

The chain uses TRBV12-3 or TRBV12-4 and TRBJ2-7; 7 bases agree with TRBD1. This CDR3 region has 15 residues. The junction had 10 bases not matched to a gene; V was cut back by 3 bases and J by 5 bases. CDR3 residues: CASSLRGRAVHEQYF. The CDR3 DNA sequence: TGTGCCAGCAGTTTGAGGGGGCGAGCTGTCCACGAGCAGTACTTC.

This clonotype was found many times. CDR3 residues: CASSLGQGSNQPQHF. The DNA of the CDR3 is TGCGCCAGCAGCTTGGGACAGGGGTCCAATCAGCCCCAGCATTTT. The V and J genes are TRBV5-1 and TRBJ1-5; TRBD1 agrees at 8 bases. After removal of 0 bases from V and 3 bases from J, the junction contained 2 bases not matched to a gene. This CDR3 has 15 residues. The germline CDR1 and CDR2 sequences are SGHRS and YFSETQ. The variable domain in full, completed from reference TRBV5-1 and TRBJ1-5, reads KAGVTQTPRYLIKTRGQQVTLSCSPISGHRSVSWYQQTPGQGLQFLFEYFSETQRNKGNFPGRFSGRQFSNSRSEMNVSTLELGDSALYLCASSLGQGSNQPQHFGDGTRLSIL.

The V and J genes are TRBV7-6 and TRBJ2-1, with TRBD2 matching 11 bases. Trimming took 8 bases from V and 10 from J; bases not matched to a gene: 13. The germline V gene has CDR1 SGHVS and CDR2 FNYEAQ. The CDR3 covers 15 residues. The CDR3 sequence: CASGASGGLLEEQFF. In nucleotides, the CDR3 is TGTGCCAGCGGAGCTAGCGGGGGGCTTTTGGAAGAGCAGTTCTTC.

This rearrangement joins TRBV24-1 to TRBJ2-5, with 13 nucleotides matching TRBD2. This CDR3 comprises 20 residues. V was pared by 6 bases and J by 2 bases, with 17 bases of the junction left unmatched. CDR1 is KGHDR and CDR2 is SFDVKD in the germline V gene. The CDR3 region is CATSKSFGTSGTARQETQYF. The CDR3 DNA is TGTGCCACCAGTAAAAGCTTTGGGACTAGCGGGACAGCACGACAAGAGACCCAGTACTTC.